Listed here is a single T cell receptor (beta chain). What it binds is unknown. This sample was taken from a study of OX40 agonist ivuxolimab in advanced cancers. The protocol was immunoSEQ multiplex PCR, while the TCRdb copy is restricted to in-frame clones and leaves out a portion. The sample records under 70,000 clones, 75% to 90% being singletons. Study-level results: Partial responders at 0.1-3.0 mg/kg showed near-lowest clonal expansion.

The CDR3 is 13 residues long. Germline CDR1 and CDR2: SNHLY and FYNNEI. J was trimmed by 4 bases and V by 2 bases; bases with no gene match: 1. Source: CD4+ or CD8+ T cells sorted from blood, taken in a trial of the OX40 agonist ivuxolimab. This TCR derives from an adult with an advanced solid tumor such as melanoma, head and neck, liver or kidney cancer. The chain joins TRBV2 to TRBJ1-1; TRBD1 aligns across 7 bases. The CDR3 reads CASSEYRGTEAFF. CDR3 nucleotides: TGTGCCAGCAGTGAATACAGGGGCACTGAAGCTTTCTTT. Supplemented by reference TRBV2 and TRBJ1-1, the full variable domain reads EPEVTQTPSHQVTQMGQEVILRCVPISNHLYFYWYRQILGQKVEFLVSFYNNEISEKSEIFDDQFSVERPDGSNFTLKIRSTKLEDSAMYFCASSEYRGTEAFFGQGTRLTVV.